The sequence of this T cell receptor beta chain was determined in a study of beta chain features in type 1 diabetes. Sorting with CD45RO/CCR7/CD25/CD127/CD95/CD27 yielded naive, central memory, regulatory and stem-like memory CD4+ cells. Trimming took 0 bases from V and 4 from J, leaving 7 bases between them. Germline V CDR1 and CDR2: MNHNS, SASEGT. The CDR3 has 13 amino acids. Isolated RNA was reverse transcribed in full, so expressed TCRB transcripts were sequenced. Only in-frame clones appear in the TCRdb table, and some are missing; sequencing was by immunoSEQ multiplex PCR. The sample shows some 900,000 clones, about a sixth of them seen only once.

This receptor was obtained from a woman in her late teens or twenties in good health. The chain recombines TRBV6-1 with TRBJ2-7; D remains unclear. The sequenced sample consisted of naive CD4+ T cells from blood. CDR3 region: CASSEASEYEQYF. CDR3 DNA: TGTGCCAGCAGTGAAGCTTCGGAATACGAGCAGTACTTC.